These 28 T cell receptor beta chains were all obtained from the same sample, sequenced in a study of identical twins. TCRdb re-called the 5' RACE reads through MiXCR, storing one row per CDR3 protein. The sample records around 230,000 distinct CDR3 sequences, 6.5% being singletons. The same specimen was also included in a second study, on T cells expressing NK-cell markers.

Source material: CD8+ T cells sorted from blood. These TCRs come from a woman in her late teens or twenties in good health.

The CDR3 region has the DNA TGCAGTGCTAGAAGAAGGGGACTGGCTGGGGCCAACGTCCTGACTTTC. It codes for CSARRRGLAGANVLTF. The J gene is TRBJ2-6, the V gene TRBV20-1; the D gene is possibly TRBD2 (6 bases). The germline V gene has CDR1 DFQATT and CDR2 SNEGSKA (reference sequence). The CDR3 length is 16 residues. Trimming shortened V by 2 bases and J by 2 bases, and 13 bases separated the two germline ends.

This clonotype was observed a few times. The V call is TRBV27, the J call TRBJ2-1, with 9 bases matching TRBD2. Germline loops: CDR1 MNHEY, CDR2 SMNVEV (reference sequence). The V gene end was trimmed by 4 bases and the J gene end by 0 bases; junction bases not matched to a gene: 7. The CDR3 totals 17 residues. CDR3 nucleotide sequence: TGTGCCAGCAGTTGGGGACTAGCAAAGGCCTCCTACAATGAGCAGTTCTTC. Translating gives CASSWGLAKASYNEQFF.

This clonotype was observed a handful of times. The genes are TRBV5-6 and TRBJ2-7, with a tentative D call TRBD2 (6 bases). This CDR3 is 13 amino acids long. The germline V gene encodes CDR1 SGHDT and CDR2 YYEEEE. V lost 6 bases and J 2 bases, leaving 12 bases between the germline ends. CDR3: CASTGTGTYEQYF. Written as DNA, the CDR3 is TGTGCCAGCACCGGGACTGGAACCTACGAGCAGTACTTC.

This CDR3 is CASSSPIVQPQHF. The CDR3 DNA reads as TGCGCCAGCAGCTCCCCCATAGTCCAGCCCCAGCATTTT. This rearrangement joins TRBV5-1 to TRBJ1-5; D gene uncertain. Looked up from germline, CDR1 is SGHRS and CDR2 is YFSETQ. There are 13 residues in the CDR3. Trimming left V 3 bases short and J 7 bases short, with 11 bases between.

In this sample, this clonotype turned up many times. The chain carries TRBV20-1 and TRBJ1-5, with D tentatively TRBD1 (6 bases). The CDR3 sequence is 16 residues long. The V gene's germline CDR1 is DFQATT and CDR2 SNEGSKA (reference sequence). Between the trimmed V and J ends, which lost 6 bases and 7 bases, there was a span of 25 bases. DNA of the CDR3: TGCAGTGCGCGCGGGCAGGGGACGTCCAGGATGCAGCCCCAGCATTTT. Translating gives CSARGQGTSRMQPQHF.

The genes are TRBV7-9 and TRBJ2-1, with TRBD2 matching 10 bases. This CDR3 region has 13 residues. Germline-derived CDR1 and CDR2 are SEHNR and FQNEAQ (reference sequence). V was clipped by 5 bases and J by 12 bases; unmatched bases: 7. The CDR3 spells CASSPPIAGGQFF. The CDR3 nucleotides read TGTGCCAGCAGCCCACCGATAGCGGGAGGGCAGTTCTTC.

This clonotype was counted only a few times. The chain recombines TRBV6-1 with TRBJ2-5; TRBD1 might be the D (6 bases). Germline CDR1 is MNHNS and CDR2 is SASEGT. The CDR3 extends over 14 amino acids. V was cut by 6 bases and J by 4 bases, with 15 bases left in between. The CDR3 loop is CASSRRGQTETQYF. The CDR3 DNA reads TGTGCCAGCAGCCGCAGGGGCCAGACAGAGACCCAGTACTTC.

This clonotype was recorded a few times. The chain carries TRBV7-9 and TRBJ2-3, with 12 bases matching TRBD2. Germline V lookup: CDR1 SEHNR, CDR2 FQNEAQ (reference sequence). The CDR3 runs 17 residues. The V gene end was trimmed by 5 bases and the J gene end by 2 bases; junction bases not matched to a gene: 8. CDR3 nucleotide sequence: TGTGCCAGCAGCACCCTCCGACTAGCGGGAGACACAGATACGCAGTATTTT. Residues: CASSTLRLAGDTDTQYF.

This clonotype came up a few times. The V gene is TRBV27, the J gene TRBJ2-3; 12 nucleotides agree with TRBD2. The V and J ends lost 2 bases and 2 bases, in that order; junction bases with no gene match: 2. CDR1 and CDR2 from the germline V gene are MNHEY and SMNVEV (reference sequence). This CDR3 comprises 16 residues. CDR3 nucleotides: TGTGCCAGCAGTTTAACTAGCGGGAGGACCACAGATACGCAGTATTTT. Translating gives CASSLTSGRTTDTQYF.

This clonotype has more than one count but fewer than ten. V and J are TRBV20-1 and TRBJ2-1; 11 nucleotides match TRBD1. The CDR3 loop spans 14 amino acids. The junction had 7 bases not matched to a gene; V was cut back by 6 bases and J by 6 bases. Germline V gene sequence: CDR1 DFQATT, CDR2 SNEGSKA (reference sequence). CDR3 DNA: TGCAGTGCCCCGGACAGGGGGCCGGGCAATGAGCAGTTCTTC. It encodes CSAPDRGPGNEQFF.

The CDR3 bases are TGTGCCAGCAGCCCCAGCGTGGGACAGGGTTATGACGAGCAGTACTTC. As protein: CASSPSVGQGYDEQYF. This chain connects TRBV7-9 to TRBJ2-7; 9 nucleotides agree with TRBD1. After removal of 5 bases from V and 5 bases from J, the junction contained 13 bases not matched to a gene. Germline V gene sequence: CDR1 SEHNR, CDR2 FQNEAQ (reference sequence). The CDR3 has 16 residues.

V gene TRBV24-1 combines with J gene TRBJ2-5; perhaps TRBD2 as D (5 bases). Trimming removed 11 bases from V and 4 bases from J, with 16 bases in between. This CDR3 has 13 amino acids. CDR1 and CDR2 (germline): KGHDR, SFDVKD. CDR3 sequence (DNA): TGTGCCATCAAGTGGGGAGCCCCAGAGACCCAGTACTTC. Its translation: CAIKWGAPETQYF.

At least ten counts were recorded for this clonotype. This sequence joins TRBV9 and TRBJ2-7; 8 bases are shared with TRBD1. CDR3 length: 13 amino acids. The germline V gene encodes CDR1 SGDLS and CDR2 YYNGEE. V lost 3 bases, J lost 2 bases, and 1 base stayed unmatched. Written as DNA, the CDR3 is TGTGCCAGCAGCGGGGACAGGACCTACGAGCAGTACTTC. This encodes CASSGDRTYEQYF.

In its sample, this clonotype was seen many times. The V call is TRBV29-1, the J call TRBJ2-1, with D unclear. The CDR3 consists of 13 residues. CDR1 and CDR2 from the germline V gene are SQVTM and ANQGSEA. Trimming stripped 6 bases from V and 0 bases from J, with 9 bases between. The CDR3 protein is CSVSLSSYNEQFF. As DNA, the CDR3 is TGCAGCGTGTCGTTGAGCTCCTACAATGAGCAGTTCTTC.

The chain recombines TRBV11-3 with TRBJ1-2; D unresolved. V was pared by 1 base and J by 0 bases, with 9 bases between. The CDR3 runs 15 residues. Germline lookup yields CDR1 SGHNT and CDR2 YENEEA. Here the CDR3 reads CASSLGRTPNYGYTF. CDR3 coding DNA: TGTGCCAGCAGCTTAGGGCGGACTCCTAACTATGGCTACACCTTC.

This chain joins TRBV5-6 and TRBJ2-1; possibly TRBD1 for D (6 bases). The V and J ends lost 4 bases and 12 bases respectively, with 14 bases between them. CDR3 length: 12 residues. Germline values: CDR1 SGHDT, CDR2 YYEEEE. The CDR3 reads CASSRHRDGQFF. The CDR3 DNA follows: TGTGCCAGCAGCCGACACAGGGACGGGCAGTTCTTC.

This clonotype appeared many times. The CDR3 sequence: CASGLVGTQYF. CDR3 nucleotide sequence: TGTGCCAGCGGACTAGTCGGGACCCAGTACTTC. The chain links TRBV12-3 or TRBV12-4 to TRBJ2-5; 7 bases are a match to TRBD2. Losses at the gene ends were 8 bases for V and 7 bases for J; bases not matched to a gene: 4. This CDR3 contains 11 residues.

This clonotype has only a few counts. The rearrangement links TRBV15 to TRBJ2-1, with D tentatively TRBD2 (6 bases). The V gene lost 3 bases and the J gene lost 1 base, with 7 bases spanning the gap. The V gene's germline CDR1 is LNHNV and CDR2 YYDKDF (reference sequence). The CDR3 covers 14 residues. This chain's CDR3 is CATSSGGSYNEQFF. In DNA, the CDR3 is TGTGCCACCAGCAGTGGGGGGTCCTACAATGAGCAGTTCTTC.

This clonotype occurred many times. The V and J genes are TRBV12-3 or TRBV12-4 and TRBJ2-3, with D possibly TRBD2 on 5 matching bases. Between the trimmed V and J ends, which lost 4 bases and 2 bases, there was a span of 10 bases. The CDR3 is 14 residues long. The CDR3 bases are TGTGCCAGCAGTTCTGGACTTCACACAGATACGCAGTATTTT. This translates into CASSSGLHTDTQYF.

The genes are TRBV12-5 and TRBJ2-6, with D hard to call. V dropped 6 bases and J dropped 3 bases, with 12 bases sitting between them. CDR3 length equals 15 residues. Germline V CDR1 and CDR2: LGHNT, FRNRAP. The CDR3 coding sequence is TGTGCTAGTGGCCAGATTTTAGGTGGGGCCAACGTCCTGACTTTC. Encoded protein: CASGQILGGANVLTF.

In the case of this clonotype: A much larger clonotype is one base distant, so this may be a read error. J is TRBJ2-2 and V is TRBV11-2, with D hard to call. Germline V CDR1 and CDR2: SGHAT, FQNNGV. Between the trimmed V and J ends, which lost 0 bases and 1 base, there was a span of 0 bases. CDR3 length: 13 amino acids. The CDR3 spells CASSLENTGELFF. Written as DNA, the CDR3 is TGTGCCAGCAGCTTAGAGAACACCGGGGAGCTGTTTTTT. The full variable domain, completed using reference TRBV11-2 and TRBJ2-2, is EAGVAQSPRYKIIEKRQSVAFWCNPISGHATLYWYQQILGQGPKLLIQFQNNGVVDDSQLPKDRFSAERLKGVDSTLKIQPAKLEDSAVYLCASSLENTGELFFGEGSRLTVL.

This clonotype was seen a few times. The gene calls are TRBV11-2 and TRBJ2-1; D gene unclear. V dropped 8 bases and J dropped 6 bases, with 11 bases sitting between them. Looked up from germline, CDR1 is SGHAT and CDR2 is FQNNGV. This CDR3 is 12 amino acids long. CDR3 in amino acids: CASLAAINEQFF. CDR3 nucleotides: TGTGCCAGCCTCGCCGCAATCAATGAGCAGTTCTTC.

The CDR3 protein is CSALRQRVREGLGAGELFF. CDR3 DNA: TGCAGTGCTCTACGCCAGCGGGTGCGGGAGGGTCTTGGTGCCGGGGAGCTGTTTTTT. The V call is TRBV20-1, the J call TRBJ2-2; TRBD2 matches at 9 bases. Germline lookup yields CDR1 DFQATT and CDR2 SNEGSKA (reference sequence). The CDR3 sequence is 19 residues long. Losses at the gene ends were 5 bases for V and 6 bases for J; bases not matched to a gene: 22.

Many counts were recorded for this clonotype. J is TRBJ1-5 and V is TRBV6-1, with D unclear. V was cut by 3 bases and J by 2 bases, with 14 bases left in between. CDR3 size: 16 residues. Germline V gene lookup returns CDR1 MNHNS and CDR2 SASEGT. CDR3 in amino acids: CASSEVEGSGNQPQHF. CDR3 nucleotides: TGTGCCAGCAGTGAGGTGGAGGGATCGGGCAATCAGCCCCAGCATTTT.

At least ten counts were recorded for this clonotype. This rearrangement joins TRBV27 to TRBJ2-7; 7 nucleotides align to TRBD1. The CDR3 loop spans 15 amino acids. CDR1 is MNHEY, CDR2 SMNVEV, per germline (reference sequence). J gave up 3 bases and V 6 bases, and 11 bases lay outside the gene matches. The CDR3 DNA reads TGTGCCAGCAGCCGCCCCGGGACAGTCTTCTACGAGCAGTACTTC. Its translation: CASSRPGTVFYEQYF.

This clonotype was counted at least ten times. The chain couples TRBV3-1 to TRBJ2-7, with TRBD2 matching 10 bases. Germline values: CDR1 LGHDT, CDR2 YNNKEL (reference sequence). Losses at the gene ends were 7 bases for V and 3 bases for J; bases not matched to a gene: 6. CDR3 length: 14 residues. The CDR3 loop reads CASTLSGGGYEQYF. The DNA for the CDR3 is TGTGCCAGCACCCTGAGCGGGGGGGGCTACGAGCAGTACTTC.

This clonotype turned up a few times. V is TRBV9 and J is TRBJ2-3; tentatively, D is TRBD1 (7 bases). The ends were cut back, 6 bases at V and 4 bases at J, with 12 bases in the middle. The CDR3 consists of 13 residues. The germline V gene has CDR1 SGDLS and CDR2 YYNGEE. The CDR3 nucleotides read TGTGCCAGCACCAGGGGGGAGGCAGATACGCAGTATTTT. It translates to CASTRGEADTQYF.

The sample holds a few counts of this clonotype. This sequence joins TRBV6-5 and TRBJ2-4, with 7 bases fitting TRBD2. This CDR3 region has 11 residues. The junction had 6 bases not matched to a gene; V was cut back by 4 bases and J by 15 bases. Germline values: CDR1 MNHEY, CDR2 SVGAGI. The CDR3 DNA follows: TGTGCCAGCAGTTCCGCCGGGGGGATGTACTTC. As protein: CASSSAGGMYF.